This T cell receptor beta chain was sequenced for a study of T cell repertoires in cytomegalovirus infection. TCRdb reprocessed the reads with MiXCR, giving one entry per CDR3 protein. The profile covers around 260,000 distinct CDR3 sequences, with roughly 9.1% appearing a single time and roughly 15% taken by the ten largest. V was clipped by 5 bases and J by 3 bases, with 17 bases between them. The CDR3 extends over 15 amino acids. The germline gives CDR1 SGHVT, CDR2 SQSDAQ. The clonotype was recovered from a human donor in good health (CMV status not recorded). Some clones in this sample may be carry-over from other donors' samples. Sequencing was performed on PBMCs. The chain uses TRBV7-4 and TRBJ2-7; possible D gene TRBD1, 6 bases. The CDR3 is CASSAGSTGHYEQYF. The CDR3 DNA sequence: TGTGCCAGCAGCGCAGGGTCTACAGGGCACTACGAGCAGTACTTC.